These 4 T cell receptor beta chains originate from one sample sequenced in a study of blood T cell repertoires in COVID-19. The assay was immunoSEQ multiplex PCR, and TCRdb's table has in-frame clones only and misses some. The repertoire holds roughly 280,000 clones, with 83% as singletons. Source material: peripheral blood. Receptors were obtained from a man aged 55 to 70 who had recovered from COVID-19.

The J gene is TRBJ1-6, the V gene TRBV14; D is ambiguous. The V gene lost 6 bases and the J gene lost 3 bases, with 12 bases spanning the gap. Germline values: CDR1 SGHDN, CDR2 FVKESK. This CDR3 is 15 amino acids long. In DNA form, the CDR3 reads TGTGCCAGCAGGTCGCAGGCGATCTATAATTCACCCCTCCACTTT. Its translation: CASRSQAIYNSPLHF. The variable domain in full, with the rest retrieved from reference TRBV14 and TRBJ1-6, is EAGVTQFPSHSVIEKGQTVTLRCDPISGHDNLYWYRRVMGKEIKFLLHFVKESKQDESGMPNNRFLAERTGGTYSTLKVQPAELEDSGVYFCASRSQAIYNSPLHFGNGTRLTVT.

This sequence joins TRBV19 and TRBJ1-4; 10 bases map to TRBD1. Germline V gives CDR1 LNHDA, CDR2 SQIVND (reference sequence). J lost 14 bases, V lost 3 bases, and 9 bases had no gene match. This CDR3 has 14 residues. The CDR3 nucleotides are TGTGCCAGTAGTATCGGGACAGGGGATCCGAGTCTGTTTTTT. Amino acids: CASSIGTGDPSLFF.

The chain recombines TRBV30 with TRBJ2-7, with TRBD2 matching 7 bases. The CDR3 spans 11 residues. Germline V gene lookup returns CDR1 GTSNPN and CDR2 SVGIG (reference sequence). The junction had 6 bases not matched to a gene; V was cut back by 3 bases and J by 10 bases. The CDR3 protein is CAWSGGGVQYF. The CDR3 region has the DNA TGTGCCTGGAGCGGGGGAGGGGTTCAGTACTTC.

The chain uses TRBV9 and TRBJ2-1, with D maybe TRBD2 (6 bases). Germline CDR1 SGDLS, CDR2 YYNGEE. The CDR3 has 15 amino acids. V was cut by 0 bases and J by 8 bases, with 15 bases left in between. CDR3 bases: TGTGCCAGCAGCGTAGGGGCGGGGTCAGGTCATGAGCAGTTCTTC. Its protein product is CASSVGAGSGHEQFF.